Sequencing of this T cell receptor (beta chain) was carried out in a study of early T cells in non-severe SARS-CoV-2 infection. The overall study: Investigators sequenced bulk RNA drawn from unsorted whole blood, and chains remained unpaired.

Study-wide results and limits: Anti-spike CD8 specificities were favored by VDJdb matching, whose results missed private and CD4 specificities.

After removal of 6 bases from V and 5 bases from J, the junction contained 9 bases not matched to a gene. Germline V gene sequence: CDR1 MNHNY, CDR2 SVGAGI (reference sequence). The CDR3 runs to 17 residues. This clonotype was detected ten times or more. Its specificity is not known. Researchers attached unique molecular identifiers to individual cDNA molecules. TCRdb re-called the 5' RACE reads with MiXCR, one entry per CDR3 protein. The data contain 80,000 to 100,000 distinct CDR3 sequences, 14% of them singletons. The chain joins TRBV6-6 to TRBJ2-2, with 13 bases identical to TRBD2. Sequenced material: whole blood. The TCR sequence derives from an adult who was a healthcare worker with PCR-confirmed SARS-CoV-2 infection or an uninfected control (not recorded which). The CDR3 reads CASSPTSGGPETGELFF. CDR3 DNA: TGTGCCAGCAGCCCGACTAGCGGGGGGCCTGAGACCGGGGAGCTGTTTTTT.